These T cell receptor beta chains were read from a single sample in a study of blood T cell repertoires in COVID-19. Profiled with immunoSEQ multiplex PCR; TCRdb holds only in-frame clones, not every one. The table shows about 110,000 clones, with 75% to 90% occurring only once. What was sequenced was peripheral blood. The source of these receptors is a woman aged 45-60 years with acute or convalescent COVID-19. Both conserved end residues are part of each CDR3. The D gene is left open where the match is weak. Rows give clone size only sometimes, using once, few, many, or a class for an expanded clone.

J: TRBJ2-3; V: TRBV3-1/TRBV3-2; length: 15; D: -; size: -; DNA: TGTGCCAGCAGCCCAAACAGGGCCAGTACAGATACGCAGTATTTT; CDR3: CASSPNRASTDTQYF
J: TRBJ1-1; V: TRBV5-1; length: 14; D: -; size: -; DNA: TGCGCCAGCAGCCTGGGGTTGGCGAACACTGAAGCTTTCTTT; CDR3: CASSLGLANTEAFF
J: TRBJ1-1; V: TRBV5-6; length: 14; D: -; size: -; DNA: TGTGCCAGCAGCTCCAGGGGAGGGGGAACTGAAGCTTTCTTT; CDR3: CASSSRGGGTEAFF
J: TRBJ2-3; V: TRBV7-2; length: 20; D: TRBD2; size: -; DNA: TGTGCCAGCAGCTTAGCTTCGCGGGGGACGGCCCCTCGCGATTCCTATACGCAGTATTTT; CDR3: CASSLASRGTAPRDSYTQYF
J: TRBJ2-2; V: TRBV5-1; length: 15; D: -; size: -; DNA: TGCGCCAGCAGCTTTCTTGGCGGGCGCACCGGGGAGCTGTTTTTT; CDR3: CASSFLGGRTGELFF
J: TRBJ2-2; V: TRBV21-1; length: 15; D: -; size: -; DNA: TGTGCCAGCAGCAGCGGGGCAGGGGGCACCGGGGAGCTGTTTTTT; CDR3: CASSSGAGGTGELFF
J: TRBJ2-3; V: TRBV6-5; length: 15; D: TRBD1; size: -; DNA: TGTGCCAGCTCCCCGACAGGGGACGACACAGATACGCAGTATTTT; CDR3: CASSPTGDDTDTQYF
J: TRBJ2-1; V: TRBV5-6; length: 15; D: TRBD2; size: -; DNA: TGTGCCAGCAGCTCAAGGACTAGCGGGGGCAATGAGCAGTTCTTC; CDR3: CASSSRTSGGNEQFF
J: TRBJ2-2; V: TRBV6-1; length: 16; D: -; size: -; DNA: TGTGCCAGCAGTGAGGGAAGGACAGTTAGGATGGGGGAGCTGTTTTTT; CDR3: CASSEGRTVRMGELFF
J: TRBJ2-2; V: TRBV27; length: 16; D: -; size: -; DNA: TGTGCCAGCAGTTTTCTGGGGAGGACCAACACCGGGGAGCTGTTTTTT; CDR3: CASSFLGRTNTGELFF
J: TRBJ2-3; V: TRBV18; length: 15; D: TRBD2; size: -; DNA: TGTGCCAGCTCGGAAGCGGGGGCACCGGGAGATACGCAGTATTTT; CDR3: CASSEAGAPGDTQYF
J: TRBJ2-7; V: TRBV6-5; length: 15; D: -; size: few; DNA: TGTGCCAGCCTCCCCCAGACAGGCCTTACCTACGAGCAGTACTTC; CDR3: CASLPQTGLTYEQYF
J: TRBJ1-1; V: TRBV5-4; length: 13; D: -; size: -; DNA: TGTGCCAGCAGCTTGGAGCGGAACACTGAAGCTTTCTTT; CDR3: CASSLERNTEAFF
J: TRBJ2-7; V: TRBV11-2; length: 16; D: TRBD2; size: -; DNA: TGTGCCAGCAGCTTAGATTCGGTCGGGGGGGCTGGCGAGCAGTACTTC; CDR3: CASSLDSVGGAGEQYF
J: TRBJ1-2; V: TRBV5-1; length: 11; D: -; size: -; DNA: TGCGCCAGCAGCTCGGGCTATGGCTACACCTTC; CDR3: CASSSGYGYTF
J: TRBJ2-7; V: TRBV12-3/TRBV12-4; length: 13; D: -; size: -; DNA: TGTGCCAGCAGTTTTGAAGGGAGCTACGGGCAGTACTTC; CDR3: CASSFEGSYGQYF
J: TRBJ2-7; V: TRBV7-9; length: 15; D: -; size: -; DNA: TGTGCCAGCAGCTTGTCAGGTACGACCCCATACGAGCAGTACTTC; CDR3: CASSLSGTTPYEQYF
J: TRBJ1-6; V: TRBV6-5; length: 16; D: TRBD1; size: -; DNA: TGTGCCAGCAGTTACTCAGGGACAGGGTCGAATTCACCCCTCCACTTT; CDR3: CASSYSGTGSNSPLHF
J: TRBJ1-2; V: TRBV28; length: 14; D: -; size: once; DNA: TGTGCCAGCAGTTTACCCACAGGGACGGATGGCTACACCTTC; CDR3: CASSLPTGTDGYTF
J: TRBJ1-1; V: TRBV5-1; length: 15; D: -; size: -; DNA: TGCGCCAGCAGCGCTGGGGACACAATGAACACTGAAGCTTTCTTT; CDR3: CASSAGDTMNTEAFF
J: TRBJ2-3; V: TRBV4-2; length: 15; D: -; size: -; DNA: TGTGCCAGCAGCGGTATCCTCGGGGGAACAGATACGCAGTATTTT; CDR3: CASSGILGGTDTQYF
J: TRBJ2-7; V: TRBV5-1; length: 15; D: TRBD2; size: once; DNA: TGCGCCAGCAGCCCCTTAGCGGGAACTCCCTACGAGCAGTACTTC; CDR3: CASSPLAGTPYEQYF
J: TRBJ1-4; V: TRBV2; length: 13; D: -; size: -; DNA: TGTGCCACCTCGGACAGCCGAAATGAAAAACTGTTTTTT; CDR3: CATSDSRNEKLFF
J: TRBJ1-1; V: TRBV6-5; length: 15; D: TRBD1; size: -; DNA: TGTGCCAGCAGTTACTCGACAGGGGGGGGGACTGAAGCTTTCTTT; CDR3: CASSYSTGGGTEAFF
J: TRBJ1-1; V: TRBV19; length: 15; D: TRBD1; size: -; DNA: TGTGCCAGTAGTCCCAGACAGGGGATGAACACTGAAGCTTTCTTT; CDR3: CASSPRQGMNTEAFF
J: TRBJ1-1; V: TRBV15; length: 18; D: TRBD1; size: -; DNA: TGTGCCACCAGCAGAGATGGAGACAGGGTATGGGAGAACACTGAAGCTTTCTTT; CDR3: CATSRDGDRVWENTEAFF
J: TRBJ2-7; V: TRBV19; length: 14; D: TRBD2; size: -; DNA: TGTGCCAGTAGATCTCTCGAGCGGGGGAACGAGCAGTACTTC; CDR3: CASRSLERGNEQYF
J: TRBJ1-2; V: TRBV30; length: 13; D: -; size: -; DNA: TGTGCCTGGAGCCGAGACAGGCACTATGGCTACACCTTC; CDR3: CAWSRDRHYGYTF
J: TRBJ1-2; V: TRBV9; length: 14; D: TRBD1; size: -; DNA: TGTGCCAGCAGCGGCCCCGGACAGGGAAAGGAAGACACCTTC; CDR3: CASSGPGQGKEDTF
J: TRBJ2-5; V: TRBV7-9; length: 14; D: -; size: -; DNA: TGTGCCAGCAGCTTCGACAGGTACCAAGAGACCCAGTACTTC; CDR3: CASSFDRYQETQYF
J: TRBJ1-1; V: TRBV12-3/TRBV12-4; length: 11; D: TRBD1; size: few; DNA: TGTGCCAGCAGTAACAGGGGAGAAGCTTTCTTT; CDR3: CASSNRGEAFF
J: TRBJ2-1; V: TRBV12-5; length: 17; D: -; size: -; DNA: TGTGCTAGTGGTTTGTTAGCTCGTACCAGAAGTTACAATGAGCAGTTCTTC; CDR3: CASGLLARTRSYNEQFF
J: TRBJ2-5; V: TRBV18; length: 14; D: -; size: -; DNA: TGTGCCAGCTCACCACAGGTACCGGGGGAGACCCAGTACTTC; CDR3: CASSPQVPGETQYF
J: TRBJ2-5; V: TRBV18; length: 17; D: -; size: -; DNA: TGTGCCAGCTCACCAAGGAGAGGGGACATGATACAAGAGACCCAGTACTTC; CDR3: CASSPRRGDMIQETQYF
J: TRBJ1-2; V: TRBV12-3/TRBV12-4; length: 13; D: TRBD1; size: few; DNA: TGTGCCAGCAGTATGACAGGGGTGGGTGGCTACACCTTC; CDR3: CASSMTGVGGYTF
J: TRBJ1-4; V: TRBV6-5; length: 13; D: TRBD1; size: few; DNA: TGTGCCAGCAAAGGGACAGGGGGTGAAAAACTGTTTTTT; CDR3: CASKGTGGEKLFF
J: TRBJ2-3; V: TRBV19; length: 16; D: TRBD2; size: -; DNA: TGTGCCAGTAGTATTCGACTAGCGGGGGACACAGATACGCAGTATTTT; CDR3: CASSIRLAGDTDTQYF
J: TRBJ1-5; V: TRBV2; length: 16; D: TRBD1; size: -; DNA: TGTGCCAGCAGTCGACAGGGGTCGGGTCAATATCAGCCCCAGCATTTT; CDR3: CASSRQGSGQYQPQHF
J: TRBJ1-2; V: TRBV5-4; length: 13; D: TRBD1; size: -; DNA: TGTGCCAGCAGCTTCGACAGGGCCTATGGCTACACCTTC; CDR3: CASSFDRAYGYTF
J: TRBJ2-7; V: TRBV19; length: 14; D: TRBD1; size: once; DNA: TGTGCCAGTAGTAAGACAGGGGGAAGTTACGAGCAGTACTTC; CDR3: CASSKTGGSYEQYF
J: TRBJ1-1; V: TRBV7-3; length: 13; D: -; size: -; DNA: TGTGCCAGCAGCTCCCTAGCCTTCACTGAAGCTTTCTTT; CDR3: CASSSLAFTEAFF
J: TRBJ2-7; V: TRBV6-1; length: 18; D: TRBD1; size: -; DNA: TGTGCCAGCAGTGCGGTATTGGGCCGGGACAGGGGGGATAGCGAGCAGTACTTC; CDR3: CASSAVLGRDRGDSEQYF
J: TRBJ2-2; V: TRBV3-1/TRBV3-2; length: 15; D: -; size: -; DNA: TGTGCCAGCAGCCACCACAGACCGAACACCGGGGAGCTGTTTTTT; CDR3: CASSHHRPNTGELFF